The 7 T cell receptor beta chains given below trace back to one sample, sequenced in a study of blood T cell repertoires in COVID-19. The protocol was immunoSEQ multiplex PCR, while the TCRdb copy is restricted to in-frame clones and leaves out a portion. The sample records a few hundred thousand clones, approximately 90% being singletons. Specimen: peripheral blood. The receptors shown here come from a man younger than 40 with acute or convalescent COVID-19.

In this sample, this clone turned up a few times. The chain recombines TRBV13 with TRBJ2-1; 7 bases match TRBD2. CDR1 is PRHDT, CDR2 FYEKMQ, per germline (reference sequence). J gave up 5 bases and V 0 bases, and 7 bases lay outside the gene matches. The CDR3 has 16 amino acids. The CDR3 nucleotides read TGTGCCAGCAGCTTAGGCTTGGCTAGCGGAAACAATGAGCAGTTCTTC. Translating gives CASSLGLASGNNEQFF.

The chain links TRBV28 to TRBJ1-2; possibly TRBD1 for D (6 bases). The CDR3 extends over 16 amino acids. The V and J ends lost 2 bases and 3 bases respectively, with 16 bases between them. Germline CDR1 and CDR2: MDHEN and SYDVKM. The CDR3 sequence: CASSLLERGPYYGYTF. CDR3 in DNA: TGTGCCAGCAGTTTACTGGAGCGGGGGCCGTACTATGGCTACACCTTC.

The chain is built from TRBV18 and TRBJ1-6; tentative D call: TRBD1 (6 bases). V was clipped by 4 bases and J by 4 bases, with 11 bases between them. Germline loops: CDR1 KGHSH, CDR2 LQKENI. CDR3 length: 15 residues. The CDR3 bases are TGTGCCAGCTCACTGAACAGGGAATATAATTCACCCCTCCACTTT. Translated: CASSLNREYNSPLHF.

The table lists this clone with a count of one. V usage is TRBV4-1 and J usage is TRBJ2-3; 8 positions match TRBD1. With 4 bases clipped from V and 6 bases from J, the junction kept 9 bases outside the gene matches. Germline V gives CDR1 MGHRA, CDR2 YSYEKL. The CDR3 is 15 amino acids. The CDR3 reads CASSPDRGQGDTQYF. The CDR3 DNA reads as TGCGCCAGCAGCCCTGACAGGGGCCAAGGGGATACGCAGTATTTT.

This chain joins TRBV5-1 and TRBJ2-5, with TRBD1 matching 7 bases. This CDR3 is 13 amino acids long. Germline assignment: CDR1 SGHRS and CDR2 YFSETQ. J gave up 5 bases and V 4 bases, and 5 bases lay outside the gene matches. CDR3 region: CASSQGVLETQYF. The CDR3 DNA reads as TGCGCCAGCAGCCAGGGGGTACTTGAGACCCAGTACTTC.

This clone was seen just once. J is TRBJ1-6 and V is TRBV5-5, with 7 bases fitting TRBD1. The germline V gene has CDR1 SGHKS and CDR2 YYEKEE (reference sequence). The CDR3 length is 15 residues. The trim removed 0 bases at V and 6 bases at J, leaving 3 bases unmatched. CDR3 sequence: CASSLEGARNSPLHF. Here the CDR3 DNA reads TGTGCCAGCAGCTTGGAGGGGGCGCGTAATTCACCCCTCCACTTT.

The genes are TRBV18 and TRBJ1-5, with 10 nucleotides matching TRBD1. The ends lost 6 bases at V and 2 bases at J; junction bases unmatched: 4. The CDR3 length is 15 residues. CDR1 KGHSH and CDR2 LQKENI come from the germline V gene. CDR3 region: CASSVGTGGNQPQHF. The CDR3 coding sequence is TGTGCCAGCTCGGTAGGGACAGGGGGCAATCAGCCCCAGCATTTT.